The 30 T cell receptor beta chains reported below all come from one sample, sequenced in a study of CD8+ T cells in alopecia areata. Investigators isolated RNA and reverse transcribed it into cDNA to act as the sequencing template. TCRdb keeps only in-frame clones here, not all; method: immunoSEQ multiplex PCR. The sample has 200,000 to 250,000 clones, around three fifths seen once. The specimen was CD4+ T cells sorted from blood, collected at week 0. The origin of the receptors is a human donor with alopecia areata.

CDR3 DNA sequence: TGTGCCAGCAGCGTGAGACCCTTAATAGCGAAGGCTTTCTTT. It codes for CASSVRPLIAKAFF. V and J are TRBV9 and TRBJ1-1; no clear D gene. The V gene lost 2 bases and the J gene lost 11 bases, with 19 bases spanning the gap. Germline V gives CDR1 SGDLS, CDR2 YYNGEE. The CDR3 length is 14 residues.

Comment on this clone: This may arise from a read error, as a much more abundant clone is one base away. V gene TRBV10-3 combines with J gene TRBJ1-2, with D hard to call. The CDR3 has 11 amino acids. Looked up from germline, CDR1 is ENHRY and CDR2 is SYGVKD. Between the trimmed V and J ends, which lost 3 bases and 4 bases, there was a span of 3 bases. CDR3 amino acids: CAISDGYGYTF. DNA of the CDR3: TGTGCCATCAGTGACGGCTATGGCTACACCTTC.

The table lists this clone with a few counts. V usage is TRBV29-1 and J usage is TRBJ2-4; D remains unclear. With 2 bases removed from V and 5 bases from J, the gap between germline ends came to 25 bases. The CDR3 is 18 amino acids. Germline V gives CDR1 SQVTM, CDR2 ANQGSEA. CDR3 sequence (DNA): TGCAGCGTTGAATGGTCTAATGAGGTCCGGTGGTACGAAAACATTCAGTACTTC. This sequence encodes CSVEWSNEVRWYENIQYF.

The chain is built from TRBV6-5 and TRBJ2-5; 7 nucleotides line up with TRBD1. J was trimmed by 3 bases and V by 2 bases; bases with no gene match: 6. Germline CDR1 MNHEY, CDR2 SVGAGI. This CDR3 comprises 15 residues. CDR3 DNA sequence: TGTGCCAGCAGTTACAGGCAGGGGGTGGAAGAGACCCAGTACTTC. Amino acid sequence: CASSYRQGVEETQYF.

V usage is TRBV6-1 and J usage is TRBJ2-2, with no clear D. Germline V gives CDR1 MNHNS, CDR2 SASEGT. The CDR3 spans 12 residues. With 5 bases removed from V and 5 bases from J, the gap between germline ends came to 6 bases. The CDR3 spells CASSTSTGELFF. CDR3 coding DNA: TGTGCCAGCAGTACCAGTACCGGGGAGCTGTTTTTT.

The rearrangement links TRBV6-1 to TRBJ1-2; 7 bases are a match to TRBD1. The CDR3 sequence is 15 residues long. The V and J ends lost 7 bases and 4 bases, in that order; junction bases with no gene match: 12. The germline CDR1 and CDR2 sequences are MNHNS and SASEGT. CDR3 DNA sequence: TGTGCCAGCACCTCCGGGACAGCCCAATCCTATGGCTACACCTTC. It encodes CASTSGTAQSYGYTF.

A few counts support this clone. The rearrangement joins TRBV29-1 to TRBJ2-7, with a possible D match to TRBD1 (5 bases). CDR1 SQVTM and CDR2 ANQGSEA come from the germline V gene. V was clipped by 4 bases and J by 3 bases, with 16 bases between them. CDR3 size: 14 residues. CDR3 loop: CSVVGRARSYEQYF. CDR3 nucleotide sequence: TGCAGCGTTGTAGGCAGGGCGAGAAGCTACGAGCAGTACTTC.

J is TRBJ2-7 and V is TRBV6-5, with 9 bases identical to TRBD2. The germline CDR1 and CDR2 sequences are MNHEY and SVGAGI. V was pared by 3 bases and J by 3 bases, with 6 bases of the junction left unmatched. This CDR3 has 15 amino acids. This CDR3 reads CASSYSGRKDYEQYF. The CDR3 DNA sequence: TGTGCCAGCAGTTATAGCGGGAGAAAGGACTACGAGCAGTACTTC.

The chain recombines TRBV29-1 with TRBJ2-3, with D perhaps TRBD1 (6 bases). V lost 8 bases to trimming and J lost 4 bases, with 13 bases between them. Germline values: CDR1 SQVTM, CDR2 ANQGSEA. The CDR3 runs to 12 residues. In nucleotides, the CDR3 is TGCAGCCTGGGGACATTCTCAGATACGCAGTATTTT. It encodes CSLGTFSDTQYF.

The chain has TRBV15 and TRBJ2-5, with D unclear. Trimming cost V 0 bases and J 7 bases, with 12 bases left between them. Germline V CDR1 and CDR2: LNHNV, YYDKDF (reference sequence). CDR3 length equals 14 residues. CDR3 residues: CATSRDLTWGTQYF. In DNA, the CDR3 is TGTGCCACCAGCAGAGATTTGACTTGGGGGACCCAGTACTTC.

About this clone itself: The sample carries other DNA sequences with the same CDR3. CDR3 DNA sequence: TGCGCCAGCAGCTTGGGCGGCAGCTCCTACGAGCAGTACTTC. Protein product: CASSLGGSSYEQYF. The chain uses TRBV5-1 and TRBJ2-7, with D unresolved. V lost 0 bases, J lost 0 bases, and 7 bases lay in between. Germline V gene sequence: CDR1 SGHRS, CDR2 YFSETQ. The CDR3 is 14 amino acids.

This clone occurred once. This chain uses TRBV6-5 with TRBJ1-6; D not certain. This CDR3 comprises 15 residues. Germline CDR1 and CDR2: MNHEY and SVGAGI. V was pared by 0 bases and J by 11 bases, with 14 bases between. The DNA for the CDR3 is TGTGCCAGCAGTTACTCGATGCAGGACCGGGCACCCCTCCACTTT. It specifies CASSYSMQDRAPLHF.

The chain joins TRBV30 to TRBJ2-6, with D perhaps matching TRBD2 (5 bases). V lost 5 bases and J lost 4, with 15 bases in between. In germline, CDR1 is GTSNPN, CDR2 SVGIG (reference sequence). The length of the CDR3 is 15 residues. This CDR3 is CAWALPEAGANVLTF. As DNA, the CDR3 is TGTGCCTGGGCTTTGCCGGAGGCCGGGGCCAACGTCCTGACTTTC.

The V and J genes are TRBV30 and TRBJ2-1; TRBD2 matches at 7 bases. The length of the CDR3 is 19 residues. Germline CDR1 reads GTSNPN; CDR2 reads SVGIG (reference sequence). The V and J ends lost 0 bases and 0 bases, in that order; junction bases with no gene match: 14. The CDR3 DNA is TGTGCCTGGAGTGTACGGTGGCAGTCGCGGGGGAGCTCCTACAATGAGCAGTTCTTC. Translated: CAWSVRWQSRGSSYNEQFF.

This clone was seen a single time. CDR3 region: CAWRRQANYGYTF. CDR3 DNA sequence: TGTGCCTGGAGAAGACAGGCTAACTATGGCTACACCTTC. The chain is built from TRBV30 and TRBJ1-2, with D possibly being TRBD1 (6 bases). CDR1 is GTSNPN and CDR2 is SVGIG in the germline V gene (reference sequence). This CDR3 is built from 13 residues. Between the trimmed V and J ends, which lost 3 bases and 0 bases, there was a span of 8 bases.

The chain couples TRBV13 to TRBJ1-1; TRBD1 matches 9 bases. CDR1 PRHDT and CDR2 FYEKMQ come from the germline V gene (reference sequence). V lost 8 bases and J lost 1; bases outside the gene matches: 5. This CDR3 is built from 14 residues. CDR3 sequence reads: CASRGQGTNTEAFF. The DNA for the CDR3 is TGTGCCAGCCGGGGACAGGGAACGAACACTGAAGCTTTCTTT.

The chain joins TRBV7-9 to TRBJ2-7; D not resolved. CDR1 is SEHNR, CDR2 FQNEAQ, per germline (reference sequence). Trimming took off 7 bases at V and 0 bases at J, with 10 bases between the two ends. The CDR3 consists of 13 residues. CDR3 residues: CASNVGSSYEQYF. The CDR3 bases are TGTGCCAGCAACGTGGGATCCTCCTACGAGCAGTACTTC.

This clone was seen only a few times. This sample includes further DNA sequences coding for the same CDR3. The chain combines TRBV27 with TRBJ2-4, with TRBD2 matching 8 bases. The V gene's germline CDR1 is MNHEY and CDR2 SMNVEV (reference sequence). J gave up 0 bases and V 5 bases, and 3 bases lay outside the gene matches. CDR3 size: 15 residues. The CDR3 is CASSLSGVAKNIQYF. The DNA of the CDR3 is TGTGCCAGCAGTCTTAGCGGGGTAGCCAAAAACATTCAGTACTTC.

This clone was detected only a few times. The gene calls are TRBV19 and TRBJ2-7; the match to TRBD2 covers 11 bases. The CDR3 consists of 16 residues. V shed 4 bases, J shed 6 bases, and the junction held 11 bases outside the gene matches. Per germline, CDR1 LNHDA and CDR2 SQIVND (reference sequence). For the CDR3, the DNA is TGTGCCAGTAGTACACCGACAGGACTAGCGGGTGGCGAGCAGTACTTC. Its protein product is CASSTPTGLAGGEQYF.

The rearrangement uses TRBV9 and TRBJ2-5, with D hard to call. The V and J ends lost 0 bases and 6 bases respectively, with 12 bases between them. This CDR3 has 14 residues. Germline assignment: CDR1 SGDLS and CDR2 YYNGEE. The CDR3 DNA follows: TGTGCCAGCAGCGTAGGGGGAATCGAGAAGACCCAGTACTTC. It codes for CASSVGGIEKTQYF.

The rearrangement links TRBV14 to TRBJ2-7, with D possibly matching TRBD1 (6 bases). The CDR3 has 16 residues. V was shortened by 8 bases and J by 3 bases, with 23 bases between the two germline ends. Germline assignment: CDR1 SGHDN and CDR2 FVKESK. CDR3 region: CASSAYPGHINYEQYF. The CDR3 region has the DNA TGTGCCAGCTCTGCTTATCCGGGACATATAAACTACGAGCAGTACTTC.

A few counts support this clone. The chain uses TRBV5-1 and TRBJ2-3; unclear D gene. The germline V gene encodes CDR1 SGHRS and CDR2 YFSETQ. The CDR3 spans 15 residues. Trimming left V 1 base short and J 6 bases short, with 15 bases between. Written as DNA, the CDR3 is TGCGCCAGCAGCTTGAGCCAGGTCCTTGAGGATACGCAGTATTTT. Translated: CASSLSQVLEDTQYF.

This clone has just a few counts. This chain connects TRBV11-3 to TRBJ2-1, with 7 bases aligning to TRBD1. This CDR3 comprises 12 residues. V trimming: 4 bases; J trimming: 9 bases; junction bases outside the gene matches: 3. CDR1 SGHNT and CDR2 YENEEA come from the germline V gene. CDR3 sequence: CASSYRDSEQFF. The CDR3 DNA reads TGTGCCAGCAGCTACCGGGACAGTGAGCAGTTCTTC.

J is TRBJ2-2 and V is TRBV7-2; D unresolved. CDR3 length: 15 residues. Deletions cut 2 bases from V and 0 bases from J, with 7 bases between. In germline, CDR1 is SGHTA, CDR2 FQGNSA. The CDR3 loop is CASSLSVTNTGELFF. The CDR3 DNA is TGTGCCAGCAGCTTATCAGTGACGAACACCGGGGAGCTGTTTTTT.

V is TRBV9 and J is TRBJ1-5; D not certain. The germline V gene encodes CDR1 SGDLS and CDR2 YYNGEE. Trimming took off 0 bases at V and 3 bases at J, with 7 bases between the two ends. The CDR3 is 14 residues long. The CDR3: CASSVGVNNQPQHF. The DNA for the CDR3 is TGTGCCAGCAGCGTAGGGGTTAACAATCAGCCCCAGCATTTT.

The chain has TRBV7-9 and TRBJ2-3, with 7 bases lining up with TRBD1. The CDR3 sequence is 14 residues long. CDR1 SEHNR and CDR2 FQNEAQ come from the germline V gene (reference sequence). Losses at the gene ends were 6 bases for V and 0 bases for J; bases not matched to a gene: 3. As DNA, the CDR3 is TGTGCCAGCAGACACAGGGGTAGCACAGATACGCAGTATTTT. Translating gives CASRHRGSTDTQYF.

The chain uses TRBV2 and TRBJ1-2; no definite D call. CDR1 is SNHLY, CDR2 FYNNEI, per germline. This CDR3 is built from 14 residues. The V and J ends lost 7 bases and 4 bases respectively, with 16 bases between them. The CDR3 spells CASISHSAFYGYTF. DNA for the CDR3: TGTGCCAGCATTAGCCACAGTGCATTCTATGGCTACACCTTC.

This clone has only a few counts. The rearrangement uses TRBV29-1 and TRBJ1-1; D is unresolved. This CDR3 is built from 13 residues. Trimming removed 1 base from V and 1 base from J, with 7 bases in between. In germline, CDR1 is SQVTM, CDR2 ANQGSEA. The CDR3 DNA sequence: TGCAGCGTTGAAGTGACACGGAACACTGAAGCTTTCTTT. This sequence encodes CSVEVTRNTEAFF.

The J gene is TRBJ2-1, the V gene TRBV30, with 7 bases lining up with TRBD2. Germline loops: CDR1 GTSNPN, CDR2 SVGIG (reference sequence). V shed 3 bases, J shed 7 bases, and the junction held 9 bases outside the gene matches. The CDR3 has 14 residues. The CDR3 here is CAWRPRMRGNEQFF. CDR3 DNA: TGTGCCTGGAGACCGCGAATGCGGGGGAATGAGCAGTTCTTC.

The chain recombines TRBV15 with TRBJ1-6, with D hard to call. Germline V gene sequence: CDR1 LNHNV, CDR2 YYDKDF (reference sequence). There are 13 residues in the CDR3. V shed 0 bases and J shed 7 bases, with 4 bases lying between them. CDR3 sequence reads: CATSRENNSPLHF. The CDR3 DNA reads as TGTGCCACCAGCAGAGAGAACAATTCACCCCTCCACTTT.